The clone carrying this T cell receptor beta chain was found a few times. The sample belongs to a study of cytomegalovirus exposure and HLA in healthy donors. The V end was cut by 1 base, the J end by 3 bases, with 9 bases between. Per the germline V gene, CDR1 is SGHDT and CDR2 is YYEEEE. CDR3 length equals 14 residues. Samples came from healthy bone marrow donors. It was with 60 Vbeta and 13 Jbeta primers that the PCR ran. Some clones are missing from TCRdb's copy, which holds only in-frame ones; the method was immunoSEQ multiplex PCR. The table lists 150,000 to 200,000 clones, around 70% of them singletons.

This rearrangement joins TRBV5-6 to TRBJ2-3; D perhaps matches TRBD1 (5 bases). The sample was PBMCs. The clonotype was recovered from a man between 18 and 35 years old in good health and CMV-seropositive. Here the CDR3 reads CASSLLQGTDTQYF. For the CDR3, the DNA is TGTGCCAGCAGCTTGCTGCAGGGAACAGATACGCAGTATTTT.